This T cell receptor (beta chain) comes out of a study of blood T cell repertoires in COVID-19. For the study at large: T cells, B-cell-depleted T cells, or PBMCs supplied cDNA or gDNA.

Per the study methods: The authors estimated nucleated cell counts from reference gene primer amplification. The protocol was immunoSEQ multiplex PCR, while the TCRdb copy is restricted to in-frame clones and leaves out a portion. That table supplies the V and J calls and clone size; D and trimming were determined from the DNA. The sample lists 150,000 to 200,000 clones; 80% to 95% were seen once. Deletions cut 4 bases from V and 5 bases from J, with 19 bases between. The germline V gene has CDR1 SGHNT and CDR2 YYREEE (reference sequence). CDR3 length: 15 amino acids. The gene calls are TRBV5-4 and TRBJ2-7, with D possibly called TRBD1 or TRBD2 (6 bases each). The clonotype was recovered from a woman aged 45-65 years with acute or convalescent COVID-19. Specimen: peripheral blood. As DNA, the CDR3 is TGTGCCAGCAGCCTGGAGGGCACAGGGAGCCACGAGCAGTACTTC. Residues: CASSLEGTGSHEQYF.